The source of this T cell receptor beta chain is a study of T-cell reconstitution after alpha-beta-depleted transplantation in children. Whole-study findings and limits: From surviving recipient T cells and thymic progenitors came the high day-60 TCRbeta diversity observed in some patients. By about two months after transplant, alpha-beta T cells reportedly arose from several hundred graft clones that had expanded. Diversity and T-cell counts at one year after transplant derived mostly from new T cells.

CDR1 is SGHRS, CDR2 YFSETQ, per germline. There are 15 residues in the CDR3. V was shortened by 3 bases and J by 3 bases, with 12 bases between the two germline ends. There are many counts of this clonotype. Antigen: not known. Researchers prepared the TCRbeta library using unique molecular identifiers, the study reports. TCRdb reprocessed the PCR reads via MiXCR and lists one record per CDR3 protein. This table holds roughly 300,000 distinct CDR3 sequences, 9.5% to 13% found once. The sample here was peripheral blood, taken 180 days after TCRalphabeta/CD19-depleted stem cell transplant. The TCR was taken from a male patient between 2 and 9 years old who had a stem cell transplant for chronic granulomatous disease, so the T cells may come from the graft donor. This chain joins TRBV5-1 and TRBJ2-2; perhaps TRBD1 as D (5 bases). The CDR3 here is CASSYQGDYTGELFF. The CDR3 DNA sequence: TGCGCCAGCAGCTACCAGGGCGATTACACCGGGGAGCTGTTTTTT.